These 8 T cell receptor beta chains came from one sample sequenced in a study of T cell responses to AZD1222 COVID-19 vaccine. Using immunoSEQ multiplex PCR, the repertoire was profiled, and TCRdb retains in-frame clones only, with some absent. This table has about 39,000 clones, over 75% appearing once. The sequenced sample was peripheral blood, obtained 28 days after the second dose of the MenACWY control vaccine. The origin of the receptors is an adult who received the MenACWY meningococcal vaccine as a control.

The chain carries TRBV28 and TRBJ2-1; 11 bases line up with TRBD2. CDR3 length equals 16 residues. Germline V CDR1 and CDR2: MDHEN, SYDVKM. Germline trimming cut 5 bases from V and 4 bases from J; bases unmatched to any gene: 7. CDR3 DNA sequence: TGTGCCAGCAGTCCCCTGGGACTAGCGGTTTACAATGAGCAGTTCTTC. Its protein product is CASSPLGLAVYNEQFF.

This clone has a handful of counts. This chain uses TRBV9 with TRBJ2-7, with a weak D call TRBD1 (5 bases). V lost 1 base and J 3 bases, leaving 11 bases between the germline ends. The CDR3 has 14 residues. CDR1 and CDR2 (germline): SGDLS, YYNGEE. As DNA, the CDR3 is TGTGCCAGCAGCGTAACCAGGGTTGGCTACGAGCAGTACTTC. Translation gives CASSVTRVGYEQYF.

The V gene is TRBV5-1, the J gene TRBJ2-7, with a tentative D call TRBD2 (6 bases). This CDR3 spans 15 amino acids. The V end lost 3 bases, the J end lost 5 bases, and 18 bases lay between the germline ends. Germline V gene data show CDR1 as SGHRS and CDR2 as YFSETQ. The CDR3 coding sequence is TGCGCCAGCAGCTCGCCGGGACGGGGGTCCCACGAGCAGTACTTC. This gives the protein CASSSPGRGSHEQYF.

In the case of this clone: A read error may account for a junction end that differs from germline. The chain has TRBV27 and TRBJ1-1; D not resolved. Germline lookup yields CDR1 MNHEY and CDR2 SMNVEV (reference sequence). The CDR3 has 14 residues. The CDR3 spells CASSISRFLGEAFF. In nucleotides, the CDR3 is TGTGCCAGCAGTATATCACGTTTTTTGGGGGAAGCTTTCTTT.

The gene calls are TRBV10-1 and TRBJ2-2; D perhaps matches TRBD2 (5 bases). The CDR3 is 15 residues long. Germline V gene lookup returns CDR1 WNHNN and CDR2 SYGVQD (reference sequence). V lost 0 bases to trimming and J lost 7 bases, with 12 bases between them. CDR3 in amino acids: CASSESRGTGGELFF. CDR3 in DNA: TGCGCCAGCAGTGAGTCCCGGGGAACGGGCGGGGAGCTGTTTTTT.

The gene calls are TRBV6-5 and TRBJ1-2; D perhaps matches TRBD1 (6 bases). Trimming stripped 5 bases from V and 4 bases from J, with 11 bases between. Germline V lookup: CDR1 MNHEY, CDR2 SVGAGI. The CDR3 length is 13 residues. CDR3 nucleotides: TGTGCCAGCAGTAGGGGGGGTGGCTATGGCTACACCTTC. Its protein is CASSRGGGYGYTF.

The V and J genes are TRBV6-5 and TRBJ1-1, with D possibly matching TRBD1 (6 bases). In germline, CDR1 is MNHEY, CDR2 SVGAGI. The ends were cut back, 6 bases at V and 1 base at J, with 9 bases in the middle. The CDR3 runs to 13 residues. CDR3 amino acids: CASRRQANTEAFF. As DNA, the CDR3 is TGTGCCAGCAGGAGACAGGCGAACACTGAAGCTTTCTTT.

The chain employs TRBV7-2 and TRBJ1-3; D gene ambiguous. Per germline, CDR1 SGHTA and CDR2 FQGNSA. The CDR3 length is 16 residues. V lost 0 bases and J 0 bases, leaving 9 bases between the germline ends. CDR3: CASSLAPALSGNTIYF. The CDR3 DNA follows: TGTGCCAGCAGCTTAGCCCCAGCTCTCTCTGGAAACACCATATATTTT.